Listed below are T cell receptor beta chains from one sample, sequenced in a study of T cell responses to AZD1222 COVID-19 vaccine. Generated by immunoSEQ multiplex PCR, the TCRdb table keeps only in-frame clones and is missing some. Among more than 120,000 clones listed, roughly 91% were seen once. The sample here was peripheral blood, taken on day 0 of AZD1222 vaccination. These receptors all stem from an adult in good health. The CDR3 runs from the conserved cysteine through the conserved F or W. The order of the fields is CDR3 protein, V gene, J gene, clone size. Size tells how often a clone was seen (once, few, many) or the class of an expanded clone, and some rows leave it out.

CDR3 protein: CASSLRTKSSYNEQFF
V gene: TRBV11-2
J gene: TRBJ2-1
clone size: NA

CDR3 protein: CASSQTSGRFGGYTF
V gene: TRBV6-2/TRBV6-3
J gene: TRBJ1-2
clone size: NA

CDR3 protein: CASSLAGALRTGELFF
V gene: TRBV5-4
J gene: TRBJ2-2
clone size: NA

CDR3 protein: CASRISGGENWQPQHF
V gene: TRBV27
J gene: TRBJ1-5
clone size: NA

CDR3 protein: CASSFTGEETQYF
V gene: TRBV5-1
J gene: TRBJ2-5
clone size: NA

CDR3 protein: CASRSRAVSNQPQHF
V gene: TRBV19
J gene: TRBJ1-5
clone size: NA

CDR3 protein: CASSTRSRGHEQYF
V gene: TRBV25-1
J gene: TRBJ2-7
clone size: NA

CDR3 protein: CASSFLGQWGGGINTEAFF
V gene: TRBV5-6
J gene: TRBJ1-1
clone size: NA

CDR3 protein: CASRRDRDGYEQYF
V gene: TRBV6-5
J gene: TRBJ2-7
clone size: NA

CDR3 protein: CASRDSYQETQYF
V gene: TRBV27
J gene: TRBJ2-5
clone size: NA

CDR3 protein: CAWEAGPGGTDTQYF
V gene: TRBV30
J gene: TRBJ2-3
clone size: NA

CDR3 protein: CATSRDGATEAFF
V gene: TRBV15
J gene: TRBJ1-1
clone size: NA

CDR3 protein: CASSPAAGVFDGYTF
V gene: TRBV7-2
J gene: TRBJ1-2
clone size: NA

CDR3 protein: CAWSDGYEQYF
V gene: TRBV30
J gene: TRBJ2-7
clone size: NA

CDR3 protein: CASNRRGPMNTEAFF
V gene: TRBV2
J gene: TRBJ1-1
clone size: NA

CDR3 protein: CASSSLGGASTDTQYF
V gene: TRBV7-2
J gene: TRBJ2-3
clone size: NA

CDR3 protein: CASSLTGLATYGYTF
V gene: TRBV5-6
J gene: TRBJ1-2
clone size: NA

CDR3 protein: CASSVAGTANSPLHF
V gene: TRBV9
J gene: TRBJ1-6
clone size: NA

CDR3 protein: CASSSTVDTQYF
V gene: TRBV5-1
J gene: TRBJ2-3
clone size: once

CDR3 protein: CASSPQDRKNYGYTF
V gene: TRBV4-3
J gene: TRBJ1-2
clone size: NA

CDR3 protein: CASSPRRTSGSSTDTQYF
V gene: TRBV6-6
J gene: TRBJ2-3
clone size: NA

CDR3 protein: CASSQVPGQGNEQFF
V gene: TRBV4-3
J gene: TRBJ2-1
clone size: NA

CDR3 protein: CASSLVGPSSYEQYF
V gene: TRBV5-1
J gene: TRBJ2-7
clone size: NA

CDR3 protein: CASSLRGHYEQYF
V gene: TRBV5-4
J gene: TRBJ2-7
clone size: NA

CDR3 protein: CASSPRETDTQYF
V gene: TRBV5-4
J gene: TRBJ2-3
clone size: NA

CDR3 protein: CASSQAPDTQYF
V gene: TRBV3-1/TRBV3-2
J gene: TRBJ2-3
clone size: NA

CDR3 protein: CASSLDRGYSYEQYF
V gene: TRBV4-3
J gene: TRBJ2-7
clone size: NA

CDR3 protein: CASSLFGRAEEPQHF
V gene: TRBV6-2/TRBV6-3
J gene: TRBJ1-5
clone size: NA

CDR3 protein: CASSNGGDRGGRIHF
V gene: TRBV21-1
J gene: TRBJ1-6
clone size: NA

CDR3 protein: CATTGSLSTDTQYF
V gene: TRBV19
J gene: TRBJ2-3
clone size: NA

CDR3 protein: CASSIGGVEETQYF
V gene: TRBV19
J gene: TRBJ2-5
clone size: NA

CDR3 protein: CASSPLAGGKAGELFF
V gene: TRBV7-7
J gene: TRBJ2-2
clone size: NA

CDR3 protein: CASSLDVGELFF
V gene: TRBV5-1
J gene: TRBJ2-2
clone size: NA

CDR3 protein: CATSRGLAGGPQETQYF
V gene: TRBV15
J gene: TRBJ2-5
clone size: NA

CDR3 protein: CASSYSEETQYF
V gene: TRBV6-6
J gene: TRBJ2-5
clone size: NA

CDR3 protein: CASSPLPVPGNGYTF
V gene: TRBV18
J gene: TRBJ1-2
clone size: NA

CDR3 protein: CASSNQMNTEAFF
V gene: TRBV19
J gene: TRBJ1-1
clone size: NA

CDR3 protein: CASSYVQGITGYTF
V gene: TRBV6-2/TRBV6-3
J gene: TRBJ1-2
clone size: NA

CDR3 protein: CASSPGLATGELFF
V gene: TRBV7-8
J gene: TRBJ2-2
clone size: NA

CDR3 protein: CASQGAPGANVLTF
V gene: TRBV5-1
J gene: TRBJ2-6
clone size: NA

CDR3 protein: CASSPSGAGGPYQETQYF
V gene: TRBV3-1/TRBV3-2
J gene: TRBJ2-5
clone size: NA

CDR3 protein: CASSQVDSGTDTQYF
V gene: TRBV4-1
J gene: TRBJ2-3
clone size: NA

CDR3 protein: CASSSAIGSYNEQFF
V gene: TRBV7-7
J gene: TRBJ2-1
clone size: once

CDR3 protein: CATSQFRGGQPQHF
V gene: TRBV15
J gene: TRBJ1-5
clone size: NA

CDR3 protein: CASSLNTGELFF
V gene: TRBV4-3
J gene: TRBJ2-2
clone size: NA

CDR3 protein: CASSLGGGEGNTEAFF
V gene: TRBV5-1
J gene: TRBJ1-1
clone size: NA

CDR3 protein: CASSYSGGRGFSEQFF
V gene: TRBV6-6
J gene: TRBJ2-1
clone size: few

CDR3 protein: CASSLDGAGGGSEQFF
V gene: TRBV7-2
J gene: TRBJ2-1
clone size: once

CDR3 protein: CASSLDGRGPGYGYTF
V gene: TRBV7-2
J gene: TRBJ1-2
clone size: few

CDR3 protein: CASSSSRLAGGWDTQYF
V gene: TRBV5-4
J gene: TRBJ2-3
clone size: NA

CDR3 protein: CSVEDGPYGYTF
V gene: TRBV29-1
J gene: TRBJ1-2
clone size: NA

CDR3 protein: CASSMQTSGNTIYF
V gene: TRBV5-4
J gene: TRBJ1-3
clone size: NA